The T cell receptor beta chain under discussion was sequenced for a study of blood T cells in healthy people across ages. A second PCR of roughly 6 to 12 cycles used a sample-barcoded 5' primer and a J-beta primer mix. The authors tagged each cDNA molecule using a template-switch adaptor with 12 random nucleotides. Via MiXCR, TCRdb re-called the 5' RACE reads, giving one row per CDR3 protein. Among some 1.6 million distinct CDR3 sequences, approximately 32% were seen once, and the ten largest hold about 10%. The study's findings and limits: Diversity was estimated from one million T cells, and these estimates were considered underestimates.

Remarks on this clonotype: Its antigen is currently unknown.

The sample taken for sequencing was blood. This clonotype was sampled from a woman aged 25 to 39 in good health.

For the CDR3, the DNA is TGTGCCAGCAGCCGCCTGTCAAAATCTGGAAACACCATATATTTT. As protein: CASSRLSKSGNTIYF. This chain joins TRBV11-1 and TRBJ1-3; no clear D gene. Trimming pared 5 bases from V and 1 base from J, leaving 12 bases between. Germline V gene lookup returns CDR1 SGHAT and CDR2 FQDESV (reference sequence). The CDR3 covers 15 residues.